The clone carrying this TCR beta chain was counted many times. Antigen: not known. This specimen belongs to a study of post-analysis software for immune sequencing data. The study's findings and limits: Those samples that were prepared in the same batch co-clustered strongly by F measure. Significantly lower normalized Chao1 diversity was seen in multiple sclerosis patients than in controls. Several TRBV segments occurring more often in patients than controls included TRBV5-6, TRBV5-1 and TRBV20-1.

CDR3 length: 13 amino acids. Germline lookup yields CDR1 SQVTM and CDR2 ANQGSEA. V was pared by 6 bases and J by 1 base, with 2 bases of the junction left unmatched. cDNA libraries of TCR beta carried unique molecular identifiers. T cells numbering roughly 0.9 to 10 million yielded cDNA molecules that totaled roughly 0.5 million. One entry per CDR3 protein, called by TCRdb with MiXCR from the PCR reads. This table has about 820,000 distinct CDR3 sequences, 53% appearing once. This TCR came from a girl aged 5-17 years with multiple sclerosis. V gene TRBV29-1 combines with J gene TRBJ2-7, with TRBD1 identical over 11 bases. Sequenced sample: blood. DNA for the CDR3: TGCAGCGTGGGACAGGGGGTTTCCTACGAGCAGTACTTC. Translating it yields CSVGQGVSYEQYF.